These 13 T cell receptor beta chains share one sample of origin, sequenced in a study of Tregs in tolerant kidney transplant recipients. The method was immunoSEQ multiplex PCR; TCRdb's version includes in-frame clones alone and lacks a portion of them. Of 110,000 or so clones in the sample, roughly 92% were seen once. Source material: CD4+ T cells from blood. The receptors were gathered from a human donor in good health.

The chain couples TRBV10-2 to TRBJ2-1; 13 bases fit TRBD2. After removal of 8 bases from V and 7 bases from J, the junction contained 5 bases not matched to a gene. CDR1 WSHSY and CDR2 SAAADI come from the germline V gene. The CDR3 is made up of 14 amino acids. The CDR3 loop is CASGGLAGKNEQFF. CDR3 coding DNA: TGCGCCAGCGGGGGACTAGCGGGGAAAAATGAGCAGTTCTTC.

This clone was seen just once. V is TRBV7-9 and J is TRBJ2-7; D gene uncertain. Germline V gene lookup returns CDR1 SEHNR and CDR2 FQNEAQ (reference sequence). This CDR3 is built from 11 residues. V dropped 5 bases and J dropped 6 bases, with 8 bases sitting between them. The CDR3 region has the DNA TGTGCCAGCAGCCGGAAATCCGAGCAGTACTTC. Protein sequence: CASSRKSEQYF.

The V and J genes are TRBV21-1 and TRBJ1-4; the DNA was not used to check the table's D call, TRBD1. TRBV21-1 is annotated as a pseudogene. The CDR3 is made up of 15 amino acids. The CDR3 protein is CASSSTGGVGEKLFF. The CDR3 DNA reads as TGTGCCAGCAGCTCAACAGGGGGCGTTGGTGAAAAACTGTTTTTT.

The chain joins TRBV7-2 to TRBJ2-2; 10 bases align to TRBD1. The trim removed 7 bases at V and 5 bases at J, leaving 7 bases unmatched. The CDR3 sequence is 15 residues long. The germline V gene encodes CDR1 SGHTA and CDR2 FQGNSA. The CDR3 DNA sequence: TGTGCCAGCATCCAGCGGACAGGGGGGACCGGGGAGCTGTTTTTT. As protein: CASIQRTGGTGELFF. The full variable domain, in which reference TRBV7-2 and TRBJ2-2 provide the parts outside the CDR3, is GAGVSQSPSNKVTEKGKDVELRCDPISGHTALYWYRQSLGQGLEFLIYFQGNSAPDKSGLPSDRFSAERTGGSVSTLTIQRTQQEDSAVYLCASIQRTGGTGELFFGEGSRLTVL.

V is TRBV5-8 and J is TRBJ1-1; D is ambiguous. The CDR3 extends over 15 amino acids. Germline V CDR1 and CDR2: SGHTS, YDEGEE. V was clipped by 7 bases and J by 1 base, with 17 bases between them. This CDR3 reads CASGVKGNSNTEAFF. The DNA for the CDR3 is TGTGCCAGCGGAGTCAAAGGGAACTCGAACACTGAAGCTTTCTTT.

In regard to this clone: The sample has other DNA sequences that encode this CDR3 too. This chain connects TRBV30 to TRBJ1-1; TRBD1 is a possible D gene (5 bases). The CDR3 has 13 amino acids. Looked up from germline, CDR1 is GTSNPN and CDR2 is SVGIG (reference sequence). Trimming pared 0 bases from V and 5 bases from J, leaving 10 bases between. The CDR3 reads CAWSVRGGTEAFF. The CDR3 DNA sequence: TGTGCCTGGAGTGTACGGGGGGGGACTGAAGCTTTCTTT.

This rearrangement joins TRBV29-1 to TRBJ2-7, with D perhaps given as TRBD1 or TRBD2 (6 bases each). V was cut by 5 bases and J by 0 bases, with 20 bases left in between. The germline CDR1 and CDR2 sequences are SQVTM and ANQGSEA. The CDR3 is 16 residues long. The CDR3 spells CSVSVGGRSSSYEQYF. CDR3 in DNA: TGCAGCGTTTCCGTGGGGGGCAGGTCCTCCTCCTACGAGCAGTACTTC.

The genes are TRBV5-1 and TRBJ2-1, with 11 bases lining up with TRBD2. Germline trimming cut 5 bases from V and 5 bases from J; bases unmatched to any gene: 6. CDR3 length: 15 amino acids. CDR1 and CDR2 from the germline V gene are SGHRS and YFSETQ. CDR3 nucleotide sequence: TGCGCCAGCAGTCCCGGGACTAGCGGTAACAATGAGCAGTTCTTC. Its translation is CASSPGTSGNNEQFF.

The rearrangement links TRBV30 to TRBJ1-6; tentative D call: TRBD1 (6 bases). The V and J ends lost 2 bases and 0 bases respectively, with 11 bases between them. The CDR3 is 16 residues long. The germline V gene encodes CDR1 GTSNPN and CDR2 SVGIG (reference sequence). CDR3 sequence: CAWSTQGSSYNSPLHF. The CDR3 DNA follows: TGTGCCTGGAGTACTCAGGGGAGCTCCTATAATTCACCCCTCCACTTT. Together with reference TRBV30 and TRBJ1-6, the CDR3 gives the full variable domain: SQTIHQWPATLVQPVGSPLSLECTVEGTSNPNLYWYRQAAGRGLQLLFYSVGIGQISSEVPQNLSASRPQDRQFILSSKKLLLSDSGFYLCAWSTQGSSYNSPLHFGNGTRLTVT.

The chain couples TRBV18 to TRBJ1-5; D unresolved. CDR3 length: 13 residues. V was cut by 4 bases and J by 5 bases, with 9 bases left in between. Germline-derived CDR1 and CDR2 are KGHSH and LQKENI. The CDR3 region is CASSLTDDQPQHF. The CDR3 DNA sequence: TGTGCCAGCTCACTTACAGACGATCAGCCCCAGCATTTT. Using reference TRBV18 and TRBJ1-5 for the parts outside the CDR3, the full variable domain is NAGVMQNPRHLVRRRGQEARLRCSPMKGHSHVYWYRQLPEEGLKFMVYLQKENIIDESGMPKERFSAEFPKEGPSILRIQQVVRGDSAAYFCASSLTDDQPQHFGDGTRLSIL.

The V and J genes are TRBV6-1 and TRBJ1-5; tentative D call: TRBD1 (5 bases). V lost 7 bases, J lost 4 bases, and 14 bases lay in between. The CDR3 extends over 14 amino acids. Per germline, CDR1 MNHNS and CDR2 SASEGT. Here the CDR3 reads CASTRGDSNQPQHF. The CDR3 DNA is TGTGCCAGCACCCGAGGGGACTCTAATCAGCCCCAGCATTTT.

The V and J genes are TRBV11-2 and TRBJ1-2; D remains ambiguous. Germline V gives CDR1 SGHAT, CDR2 FQNNGV. V lost 5 bases to trimming and J lost 7 bases, with 11 bases between them. The CDR3 runs to 12 residues. The CDR3 reads CASSPGSLGYTF. The CDR3 coding sequence is TGTGCCAGCAGCCCCGGAAGCCTTGGCTACACCTTC.

This chain links TRBV4-1 with TRBJ2-2; no definite D call. The CDR3 covers 15 residues. Germline CDR1 and CDR2: MGHRA and YSYEKL. Between the trimmed V and J ends, which lost 1 base and 3 bases, there was a span of 9 bases. CDR3 amino acids: CASSQGPTDTGELFF. CDR3 DNA: TGCGCCAGCAGCCAAGGACCGACTGACACCGGGGAGCTGTTTTTT.